The entry below describes one T cell receptor (beta chain). The antigen is not known. This sample is part of a study of cytomegalovirus exposure and HLA in healthy donors. Only in-frame clones appear in the TCRdb table, and some are missing; sequencing was by immunoSEQ multiplex PCR. Among about 170,000 clones listed, roughly 86% were seen once. Study-wide results and caveats: Associated with cytomegalovirus, according to the listing, were 150 to 200 TCR beta chains.

Trimming cost V 5 bases and J 7 bases; bases outside gene matches: 14. Looked up from germline, CDR1 is MDHEN and CDR2 is SYDVKM. The CDR3 is 18 amino acids. This sequence was found in a man aged 18 to 35 in good health and CMV-seropositive. The material sequenced was PBMCs. V and J are TRBV28 and TRBJ2-1; 13 nucleotides agree with TRBD2. The CDR3 DNA sequence: TGTGCCAGCAGTCGCTTAGGGACTAGCGGGATCAGCATGAATGAGCAGTTCTTC. Protein: CASSRLGTSGISMNEQFF.